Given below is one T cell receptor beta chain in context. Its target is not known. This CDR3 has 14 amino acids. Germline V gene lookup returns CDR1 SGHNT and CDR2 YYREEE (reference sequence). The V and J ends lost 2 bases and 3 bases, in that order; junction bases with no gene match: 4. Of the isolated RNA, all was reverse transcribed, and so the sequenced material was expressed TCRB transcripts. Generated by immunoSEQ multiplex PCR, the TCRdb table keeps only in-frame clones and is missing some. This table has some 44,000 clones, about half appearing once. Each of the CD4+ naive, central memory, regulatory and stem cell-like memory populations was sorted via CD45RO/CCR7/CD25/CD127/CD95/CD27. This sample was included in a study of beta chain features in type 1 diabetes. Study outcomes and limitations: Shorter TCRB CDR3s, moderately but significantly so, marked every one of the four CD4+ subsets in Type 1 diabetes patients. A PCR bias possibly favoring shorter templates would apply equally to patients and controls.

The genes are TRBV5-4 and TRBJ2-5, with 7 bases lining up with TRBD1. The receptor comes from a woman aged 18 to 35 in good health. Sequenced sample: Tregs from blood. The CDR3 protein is CASSFSGTEETQYF. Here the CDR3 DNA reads TGTGCCAGCAGCTTCTCCGGGACAGAAGAGACCCAGTACTTC. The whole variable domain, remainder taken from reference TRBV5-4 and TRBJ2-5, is ETGVTQSPTHLIKTRGQQVTLRCSSQSGHNTVSWYQQALGQGPQFIFQYYREEENGRGNFPPRFSGLQFPNYSSELNVNALELDDSALYLCASSFSGTEETQYFGPGTRLLVL.